The present TCR beta chain was sequenced within a study of blood T cell repertoires in COVID-19 (dated by TCRdb to 2019 to 2021). About the study as a whole: Samples covering the acute and convalescent phases of COVID-19 were provided by collaborators in the United States, Italy and Spain. The sample metadata nearly always contained a de-identified subject ID, COVID-19 status, age in years and sex. The material from the prospective study consisted of cDNA or gDNA derived from T cells, B-cell-depleted T cells, or PBMCs. Samples came from the ongoing ImmuneRACE study (first 160 participants) plus 1,254 subjects from 6 global collaborators. Where HLA class I and class II types were available, the types were taken from metadata supplied by the sample provider, not from assay-based typing. The repertoires were made available in a free public database intended to serve as a resource for research on the immune response to SARS-CoV-2. Deeply sampled blood TCRbeta repertoires from subjects exposed to, actively infected with, or recovered from COVID-19 were included in the dataset. Beyond this particular receptor, the publication reports: How much clinical and demographic metadata was included differed by source and by participant, and the metadata was provided uncurated.

TCRbeta CDR3 regions were amplified from genomic DNA by means of the immunoSEQ Assay, a bias-controlled multiplex PCR. In the source study's methods: The number of nucleated cells in each sample was estimated by amplification of reference gene primers within the assay. To quantify the absolute abundance of each unique TCRbeta CDR3 rearrangement, sequence reads were collapsed and filtered. For each sample, productive Simpson clonality was calculated as the square root of Simpson's diversity index over productive rearrangements. Here the immuneACCESS table is served through TCRdb, limited to in-frame sequences with V and J called. Missing clones are a known gap in these copies; in checked studies unresolved V genes cover under half, and the rest lacks a known reason. That table is the source of V, J and clone size, and D and trimming were worked out from the DNA. This sample has roughly 430,000 clones in its table, and over 75% of those were observed once. The ten top clones hold roughly 1.4% of the sample.

On this clone: No antigen is known for it. No base quality values were provided; no much bigger clone lies one nucleotide off.

CDR1 and CDR2 are drawn from the germline V gene (reference sequence): LNHDA, SQIVND. V is cut by 3 bases and J by 4 bases, and the space between the germline ends is 16 bases. The CDR3 sequence holds 17 residues, the cysteine and phenylalanine included. Only the CDR3 part of the read is kept: 51 bases, read in frame from the first base. In the prospective study, participants were about 18 to 90 years old, resided in about 25 geographic areas of the United States, and were enrolled through a virtual design. In the prospective study, cohorts were assigned on the basis of participant-reported clinical history obtained from a screening survey and a study questionnaire. Exposed participants had been in contact, within 2 weeks of entering the study, with a person who had a PCR-confirmed or clinician-diagnosed case of COVID-19. Mobile phlebotomists in the prospective study collected whole blood, serum and a nasopharyngeal or oropharyngeal swab from every participant. Additional blood draws and questionnaires over an approximately two-month period could optionally be provided by prospective study participants. Before DNA extraction, prospective study blood samples were shipped either frozen or at room temperature.

The sequence joins TRBV19 to TRBJ2-6; TRBD1 could be the D gene, as 5 bases match. Sequencing input: PBMCs or T cells enriched from blood (not recorded which). This clonotype was sampled from a woman between 18 and 29 years old who had been exposed to COVID-19. CDR3 sequence: CASSMGQAQAGANVLTF. The nucleotide sequence is TGTGCCAGTAGTATGGGGCAGGCCCAGGCCGGGGCCAACGTCCTGACTTTC. Joined to the reference TRBV19 and TRBJ2-6 proteins, this CDR3 gives the full variable domain: DGGITQSPKYLFRKEGQNVTLSCEQNLNHDAMYWYRQDPGQGLRLIYYSQIVNDFQKGDIAEGYSVSREKKESFPLTVTSAQKNPTAFYLCASSMGQAQAGANVLTFGAGSRLTVL.